This T cell receptor beta chain was recorded in a study of post-analysis software for immune sequencing data. Study results and caveats: About five TRBV segments were more frequent in patients than controls; TRBV5-6, TRBV5-1 and TRBV20-1 belonged to this group. With F measure, samples from one preparation batch clustered together strongly. When compared against controls, multiple sclerosis patients showed significantly lower normalized Chao1 diversity.

Unique molecular identifiers were carried by the TCR beta cDNA libraries. The yield from roughly 1 to 10 million T cells was roughly 500,000 cDNA molecules in total. TCRdb ran MiXCR on the PCR reads and lists one entry per CDR3 protein. This sample has some 800,000 distinct CDR3 sequences, with about half found just once. Trimming took 0 bases from V and 7 from J, leaving 13 bases between them. Germline CDR1 and CDR2: DFQATT and SNEGSKA (reference sequence). The CDR3 sequence is 14 residues long. There are a few counts of this clonotype. Its specificity is not known. This TCR came from a girl aged 10 to 17 with multiple sclerosis. The sequencing sample was made of blood. The chain links TRBV20-1 to TRBJ1-5; maybe TRBD1 (5 bases). The CDR3 sequence: CSARDITRGQPQHF. For the CDR3, the DNA is TGCAGTGCTAGAGATATTACCCGGGGGCAGCCCCAGCATTTT.